The 5 T cell receptor beta chains in this list originate from one sample, sequenced in a study of high-grade serous ovarian cancer treatment subgroups. Repertoires were generated with immunoSEQ multiplex PCR, while TCRdb's copy carries only in-frame clones and drops some. This table holds approximately 3,500 clones, roughly 80% found once. Tumor samples were obtained before definitive surgery or chemotherapy. Sequencing was done on a sample of tumor tissue. The receptor set was obtained from a human donor with high-grade serous ovarian cancer.

J is TRBJ1-4 and V is TRBV29-1; 8 nucleotides agree with TRBD1. V trimming: 5 bases; J trimming: 7 bases; junction bases outside the gene matches: 3. CDR3 length equals 12 residues. Germline assignment: CDR1 SQVTM and CDR2 ANQGSEA. For the CDR3, the DNA is TGCAGCGTTCGACAGGGGACTGAAAAACTGTTTTTT. Protein sequence: CSVRQGTEKLFF. Using reference TRBV29-1 and TRBJ1-4 for the parts outside the CDR3, the full variable domain is SAVISQKPSRDICQRGTSLTIQCQVDSQVTMMFWYRQQPGQSLTLIATANQGSEATYESGFVIDKFPISRPNLTFSTLTVSNMSPEDSSIYLCSVRQGTEKLFFGSGTQLSVL.

The V gene is TRBV14, the J gene TRBJ1-1; tentative D call: TRBD1 (5 bases). CDR1 and CDR2 (germline): SGHDN, FVKESK. With 4 bases removed from V and 3 bases from J, the gap between germline ends came to 15 bases. The CDR3 has 15 amino acids. The CDR3 region is CASSPNQGRDTEAFF. The CDR3 DNA reads as TGTGCCAGCAGCCCCAACCAGGGAAGGGACACTGAAGCTTTCTTT.

The V call is TRBV7-9, the J call TRBJ1-1, with D hard to call. This CDR3 contains 12 residues. Germline V gives CDR1 SEHNR, CDR2 FQNEAQ (reference sequence). Trimming removed 8 bases at V and 0 bases at J, with 7 bases between. The CDR3 DNA follows: TGTGCCAGCCGGCCGGTGAACACTGAAGCTTTCTTT. It encodes CASRPVNTEAFF.

Here the CDR3 reads CASIGQGNSPLHF. In DNA form, the CDR3 reads TGTGCCAGCATCGGGCAGGGAAATTCACCCCTCCACTTT. The V and J genes are TRBV25-1 and TRBJ1-6; maybe TRBD1 (5 bases). Trimming removed 7 bases from V and 7 bases from J, with 11 bases in between. CDR1 MGHDK and CDR2 SYGVNS come from the germline V gene. CDR3 length: 13 residues.

A few counts support this clone. V gene TRBV15 combines with J gene TRBJ2-3; D gene ambiguous. V was cut by 1 base and J by 0 bases, with 8 bases left in between. The germline CDR1 and CDR2 sequences are LNHNV and YYDKDF (reference sequence). This CDR3 comprises 15 residues. CDR3 loop: CATSRVKYSTDTQYF. The CDR3 coding sequence is TGTGCCACCAGCAGAGTAAAATATAGCACAGATACGCAGTATTTT.